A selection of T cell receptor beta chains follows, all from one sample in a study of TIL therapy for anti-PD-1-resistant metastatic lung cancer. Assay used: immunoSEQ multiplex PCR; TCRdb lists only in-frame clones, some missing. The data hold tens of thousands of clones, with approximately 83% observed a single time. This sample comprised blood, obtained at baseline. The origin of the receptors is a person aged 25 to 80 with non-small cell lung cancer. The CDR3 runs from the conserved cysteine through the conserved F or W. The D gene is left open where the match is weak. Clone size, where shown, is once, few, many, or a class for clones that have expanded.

CDR3 DNA: TGTGCCACCAGTGATCCCGGGTACAACATTCAGTACTTC; CDR3 protein: CATSDPGYNIQYF; J gene: TRBJ2-4; clone size: .; V gene: TRBV24-1; D gene: .
CDR3 DNA: TGTGCCAGCAGCGTCGCCCCTCCGACTAGCGGCACAGATACGCAGTATTTT; CDR3 protein: CASSVAPPTSGTDTQYF; J gene: TRBJ2-3; clone size: .; V gene: TRBV9; D gene: TRBD2
CDR3 DNA: TGTGCCAGCAGCCCGAACTCGAGTCCTAATGAAAAACTGTTTTTT; CDR3 protein: CASSPNSSPNEKLFF; J gene: TRBJ1-4; clone size: .; V gene: TRBV7-9; D gene: .
CDR3 DNA: TGTGCCAGCAGTTACTCTGGCGGGCATGGGGCCAACGTCCTGACTTTC; CDR3 protein: CASSYSGGHGANVLTF; J gene: TRBJ2-6; clone size: .; V gene: TRBV6-5; D gene: .
CDR3 DNA: TGTGCCAGCAGACAGTCGGGAGGGGCCAACGTCCTGACTTTC; CDR3 protein: CASRQSGGANVLTF; J gene: TRBJ2-6; clone size: .; V gene: TRBV28; D gene: .
CDR3 DNA: TGTGCCAGCTATGACACTCTTTCCAATCAGCCCCAGCATTTT; CDR3 protein: CASYDTLSNQPQHF; J gene: TRBJ1-5; clone size: .; V gene: TRBV28; D gene: .
CDR3 DNA: TGCGCCAGCAGCTTAACAGGGACGTACTATGGCTACACCTTC; CDR3 protein: CASSLTGTYYGYTF; J gene: TRBJ1-2; clone size: .; V gene: TRBV4-3; D gene: .
CDR3 DNA: TGTGCCAGCAGTAAAGCTAATGGGGGGGCCCTTCAAACGCAGTATTTT; CDR3 protein: CASSKANGGALQTQYF; J gene: TRBJ2-3; clone size: once; V gene: TRBV6-1; D gene: .
CDR3 DNA: TGTGCCAGTAGTCCATTAAATGCGGTACGGGATCAGCCCCAGCATTTT; CDR3 protein: CASSPLNAVRDQPQHF; J gene: TRBJ1-5; clone size: few; V gene: TRBV19; D gene: .
CDR3 DNA: TGTGCCAGCAGTGAAGGGGACGTACGGGAGACCCAGTACTTC; CDR3 protein: CASSEGDVRETQYF; J gene: TRBJ2-5; clone size: .; V gene: TRBV6-1; D gene: .
CDR3 DNA: TGTGCCAGCGGGTTATCCTACGAGCAGTACTTC; CDR3 protein: CASGLSYEQYF; J gene: TRBJ2-7; clone size: .; V gene: TRBV11-2; D gene: .
CDR3 DNA: TGTGCCAGCAGCGCCCGGGGCGGAAGCTCCTACAATGAGCAGTTCTTC; CDR3 protein: CASSARGGSSYNEQFF; J gene: TRBJ2-1; clone size: .; V gene: TRBV7-2; D gene: .
CDR3 DNA: TGTGCCAGCAGCCTCATCCCCGCCGGGAACATTCAGTACTTC; CDR3 protein: CASSLIPAGNIQYF; J gene: TRBJ2-4; clone size: .; V gene: TRBV7-3; D gene: .
CDR3 DNA: TGTGCCAGCAGCTTAGGGGAGCTTCTCGAGCAGTACTTC; CDR3 protein: CASSLGELLEQYF; J gene: TRBJ2-7; clone size: few; V gene: TRBV11-2; D gene: .
CDR3 DNA: TGCGCCAGCAGCCAAGCGGCGGCCAGGGATGGCTACACCTTC; CDR3 protein: CASSQAAARDGYTF; J gene: TRBJ1-2; clone size: .; V gene: TRBV4-3; D gene: .
CDR3 DNA: TGTGCCAGCAGCCAAGGGACTAGCGGGAGGGCGGTGGAGACCCAGTACTTC; CDR3 protein: CASSQGTSGRAVETQYF; J gene: TRBJ2-5; clone size: .; V gene: TRBV4-2; D gene: TRBD2
CDR3 DNA: TGTGCCAGCAGTGAAGCAAGGGCTGAGGGGGCAGATACGCAGTATTTT; CDR3 protein: CASSEARAEGADTQYF; J gene: TRBJ2-3; clone size: .; V gene: TRBV6-1; D gene: .
CDR3 DNA: TGTGCCAGCAGTTTATGGGGGGGAAATAGCAATCAGCCCCAGCATTTT; CDR3 protein: CASSLWGGNSNQPQHF; J gene: TRBJ1-5; clone size: few; V gene: TRBV28; D gene: .
CDR3 DNA: TGTGCCAGCTCACCGGGTCGTCAAGATACGCAGTATTTT; CDR3 protein: CASSPGRQDTQYF; J gene: TRBJ2-3; clone size: .; V gene: TRBV18; D gene: .
CDR3 DNA: TGTGCCAGCAGTTACGTGCTCGGGGGCCCTAGCACAGATACGCAGTATTTT; CDR3 protein: CASSYVLGGPSTDTQYF; J gene: TRBJ2-3; clone size: once; V gene: TRBV28; D gene: .
CDR3 DNA: TGTGCCAGTATAAGCCCCGGGACAACTAACTATGGCTACACCTTC; CDR3 protein: CASISPGTTNYGYTF; J gene: TRBJ1-2; clone size: .; V gene: TRBV28; D gene: .
CDR3 DNA: TGTGCCAGCAGACCCGGAGGCGGCCGGGAGCAGTACTTC; CDR3 protein: CASRPGGGREQYF; J gene: TRBJ2-7; clone size: .; V gene: TRBV5-6; D gene: .
CDR3 DNA: TGTGCCAGCAGCCCAATAACTCACAGGGTCGGTGAGACCCAGTACTTC; CDR3 protein: CASSPITHRVGETQYF; J gene: TRBJ2-5; clone size: .; V gene: TRBV7-2; D gene: .
CDR3 DNA: TGTGCCAGCAGCCGATGGGTTCTGAATGAAAAACTGTTTTTT; CDR3 protein: CASSRWVLNEKLFF; J gene: TRBJ1-4; clone size: .; V gene: TRBV28; D gene: .
CDR3 DNA: TGTGCCTGGGAAGATACAGGGAGCACAGATACGCAGTATTTT; CDR3 protein: CAWEDTGSTDTQYF; J gene: TRBJ2-3; clone size: once; V gene: TRBV30; D gene: .
CDR3 DNA: TGTGCCAGCAGTTTAGGGGTAAAGCGAACAGATACGCAGTATTTT; CDR3 protein: CASSLGVKRTDTQYF; J gene: TRBJ2-3; clone size: .; V gene: TRBV27; D gene: .
CDR3 DNA: TGCGCCAGCAGCCTGGACGGCGGGAATTCACCCCTCCACTTT; CDR3 protein: CASSLDGGNSPLHF; J gene: TRBJ1-6; clone size: few; V gene: TRBV10-2; D gene: .
CDR3 DNA: TGTGCCAGCAGCCAAGATAGGGCCCTGTACACCGGGGAGCTGTTTTTT; CDR3 protein: CASSQDRALYTGELFF; J gene: TRBJ2-2; clone size: .; V gene: TRBV4-2; D gene: .
CDR3 DNA: TGTGCCAGCAGTCTCCGGTCAGGTCAGCCCCAGCATTTT; CDR3 protein: CASSLRSGQPQHF; J gene: TRBJ1-5; clone size: .; V gene: TRBV6-5; D gene: .
CDR3 DNA: TGTGCCAGCAGCCCCGGGACAGGTCATACTAGCACAGATACGCAGTATTTT; CDR3 protein: CASSPGTGHTSTDTQYF; J gene: TRBJ2-3; clone size: once; V gene: TRBV7-9; D gene: TRBD1
CDR3 DNA: TGTGCCAGCTCACCACTCTTCGAGACCCAGTACTTC; CDR3 protein: CASSPLFETQYF; J gene: TRBJ2-5; clone size: .; V gene: TRBV18; D gene: .
CDR3 DNA: TGTGCCAGTAGTCGGGGGGAGACAGATACGCAGTATTTT; CDR3 protein: CASSRGETDTQYF; J gene: TRBJ2-3; clone size: .; V gene: TRBV19; D gene: TRBD2
CDR3 DNA: TGTGCCAGCAGGCCCCGGGCCGGCTCCGGGCCCCAGCATTTT; CDR3 protein: CASRPRAGSGPQHF; J gene: TRBJ1-5; clone size: .; V gene: TRBV6-5; D gene: .
CDR3 DNA: TGTGCCACCGACCTAAAGGGGTTACAAGAGACCCAGTACTTC; CDR3 protein: CATDLKGLQETQYF; J gene: TRBJ2-5; clone size: .; V gene: TRBV2; D gene: .
CDR3 DNA: TGTGCCAGCAGCTTGGGAGGCACTGGGGCCAACGTCCTGACTTTC; CDR3 protein: CASSLGGTGANVLTF; J gene: TRBJ2-6; clone size: .; V gene: TRBV5-4; D gene: .
CDR3 DNA: TGTGCCAGCAGTGAAGCGGGGCGCACAGATACGCAGTATTTT; CDR3 protein: CASSEAGRTDTQYF; J gene: TRBJ2-3; clone size: .; V gene: TRBV6-1; D gene: .
CDR3 DNA: TGTGCCAGCAGTTACCCACAGCGGCAGGGGAGGCAGACCCAGTACTTC; CDR3 protein: CASSYPQRQGRQTQYF; J gene: TRBJ2-5; clone size: .; V gene: TRBV6-2/TRBV6-3; D gene: .
CDR3 DNA: TGTGCCAGCAGCCAGTCCGGGTACTATGGCTACACCTTC; CDR3 protein: CASSQSGYYGYTF; J gene: TRBJ1-2; clone size: .; V gene: TRBV14; D gene: .
CDR3 DNA: TGCGCCAGCAGCTTGGTTCAGGGGATAGAGACCCAGTACTTC; CDR3 protein: CASSLVQGIETQYF; J gene: TRBJ2-5; clone size: .; V gene: TRBV5-1; D gene: .
CDR3 DNA: TGTGCCAGCAGTCCCTCTAGGACAGGGAACTATGGCTACACCTTC; CDR3 protein: CASSPSRTGNYGYTF; J gene: TRBJ1-2; clone size: .; V gene: TRBV28; D gene: TRBD1
CDR3 DNA: TGTGCCAGCAGCCCGGGACTAGCGGGAGTCTTCGAGCAGTACTTC; CDR3 protein: CASSPGLAGVFEQYF; J gene: TRBJ2-7; clone size: .; V gene: TRBV5-4; D gene: TRBD2
CDR3 DNA: TGCGCCAGCAGAGTTAGCGAGATCACCGGGGAGCTGTTTTTT; CDR3 protein: CASRVSEITGELFF; J gene: TRBJ2-2; clone size: .; V gene: TRBV5-1; D gene: .
CDR3 DNA: TGTGCCAGCAACCAAGGGAGGCAAGGCCGTGGCTACACCTTC; CDR3 protein: CASNQGRQGRGYTF; J gene: TRBJ1-2; clone size: .; V gene: TRBV3-1/TRBV3-2; D gene: .
CDR3 DNA: TGTGCCTGGAGCCAAGACTTGAACTATGGCTACACCTTC; CDR3 protein: CAWSQDLNYGYTF; J gene: TRBJ1-2; clone size: .; V gene: TRBV30; D gene: .
CDR3 DNA: TGTGCCAGCAGCTTAGAAATATCGGGGGGGATGGGGAAAGAGACCCAGTACTTC; CDR3 protein: CASSLEISGGMGKETQYF; J gene: TRBJ2-5; clone size: once; V gene: TRBV11-2; D gene: TRBD2
CDR3 DNA: TGTGCCTGGAGTAACAGCAATCAGCCCCAGCATTTT; CDR3 protein: CAWSNSNQPQHF; J gene: TRBJ1-5; clone size: .; V gene: TRBV30; D gene: .
CDR3 DNA: TGCAGTGCTAGTTGGCTTAATGTAGGAGAGACCCAGTACTTC; CDR3 protein: CSASWLNVGETQYF; J gene: TRBJ2-5; clone size: .; V gene: TRBV20-1; D gene: .
CDR3 DNA: TGTGCCAGCAGTTACCCCAGGGGACAGGGGTGGACCTACGAGCAGTACTTC; CDR3 protein: CASSYPRGQGWTYEQYF; J gene: TRBJ2-7; clone size: once; V gene: TRBV6-2/TRBV6-3; D gene: TRBD1
CDR3 DNA: TGTGCCAGCAGCCCCGGACAGGGAAGGAAAGAGACCCAGTACTTC; CDR3 protein: CASSPGQGRKETQYF; J gene: TRBJ2-5; clone size: .; V gene: TRBV11-2; D gene: TRBD1
CDR3 DNA: TGTGCCAGCAGAGCCCAGGGGGGTAGCAATCAGCCCCAGCATTTT; CDR3 protein: CASRAQGGSNQPQHF; J gene: TRBJ1-5; clone size: .; V gene: TRBV27; D gene: TRBD1
CDR3 DNA: TGTGCCAGTAGTATAATCTCGACAGGGCGACTCTATGGCTACACCTTC; CDR3 protein: CASSIISTGRLYGYTF; J gene: TRBJ1-2; clone size: .; V gene: TRBV19; D gene: TRBD1
CDR3 DNA: TGTGCCAGCAGGCGGATTGGGTCACCCCTCCACTTT; CDR3 protein: CASRRIGSPLHF; J gene: TRBJ1-6; clone size: .; V gene: TRBV13; D gene: .
CDR3 DNA: TGTGCCAGCAGCCTAAGAGATGGCGAACAGACTTACACCGGGGAGCTGTTTTTT; CDR3 protein: CASSLRDGEQTYTGELFF; J gene: TRBJ2-2; clone size: .; V gene: TRBV21-1; D gene: .
CDR3 DNA: TGTGCCAGCAGCGATCAGGGGTTGGAATGGGACAATGAGCAGTTCTTC; CDR3 protein: CASSDQGLEWDNEQFF; J gene: TRBJ2-1; clone size: .; V gene: TRBV5-4; D gene: .
CDR3 DNA: TGTGCCAGCAGTTACTCGGCTAGCGGAGATACGCAGTATTTT; CDR3 protein: CASSYSASGDTQYF; J gene: TRBJ2-3; clone size: .; V gene: TRBV6-5; D gene: TRBD2